The 19 T cell receptor beta chains reported below all come from one sample, sequenced in a study of T cells in Graves' hyperthyroidism and ophthalmopathy. Using RNA transcripts as the source, TCR beta CDR3 regions were amplified. The TCR CDR3 first-round RT-PCR relied on the HTBI primer set. TCRdb re-called the multiplex PCR reads through MiXCR, storing one row per CDR3 protein. The sample records around 450,000 distinct CDR3 sequences, roughly 15% being singletons. Material: blood. The receptors come from a woman aged 18-35 years with Graves' hyperthyroidism.

About this clonotype itself: Possible read error: a much larger clone is one base away. The chain has TRBV20-1 and TRBJ2-7; 7 bases fit TRBD1. The J call may be faulty, since TRBJ2-1 better matches the DNA end. The CDR3 length is 15 residues. CDR1 is DFQATT and CDR2 is SNEGSKA in the germline V gene (reference sequence). DNA of the CDR3: TGCAGTGCTAGGGACAGGTCCACCGTTGCCTACGAGCAGTTCTTC. This gives the protein CSARDRSTVAYEQFF.

As to this clonotype: A much larger clonotype is one base distant, so this may be a read error. The chain joins TRBV11-2 to TRBJ2-1, with D possibly being TRBD1 (6 bases). Between the trimmed V and J ends, which lost 6 bases and 0 bases, there was a span of 12 bases. CDR3 length equals 15 residues. Germline V gene sequence: CDR1 SGHAT, CDR2 FQNNGV. The CDR3 DNA follows: TGTGCCAGCAGTTCAGGGGCGGGCTCCTACAATGAGCAGTTCTTC. Translated: CASSSGAGSYNEQFF.

V is TRBV7-2 and J is TRBJ2-7, with a weak D call TRBD1 (6 bases). V lost 7 bases to trimming and J lost 0 bases, with 10 bases between them. CDR3 size: 13 residues. The germline gives CDR1 SGHTA, CDR2 FQGNSA. CDR3 sequence: CASNRDTSYEQYF. The CDR3 coding sequence is TGTGCCAGCAACCGGGACACCTCCTACGAGCAGTACTTC.

The chain uses TRBV19 and TRBJ1-5, with TRBD1 matching over 11 bases. The CDR3 runs 15 residues. Unmatched junction bases numbered 5, after V lost 7 bases and J lost 3 bases. Germline CDR1 LNHDA, CDR2 SQIVND (reference sequence). The CDR3 DNA follows: TGTGCCAGTACCGCGGACAGGGGGCTCAATCAGCCCCAGCATTTT. This sequence encodes CASTADRGLNQPQHF.

This clonotype was observed at least ten times. This chain joins TRBV5-1 and TRBJ2-1; tentative D call: TRBD1 (8 bases). The CDR3 length is 18 residues. The V end was cut by 0 bases, the J end by 8 bases, with 24 bases between. Looked up from germline, CDR1 is SGHRS and CDR2 is YFSETQ. CDR3 nucleotide sequence: TGCGCCAGCAGCTTGGTGAGGGCAGGGGGCCGGGGGGTGGATGAGCAGTTCTTC. Residues: CASSLVRAGGRGVDEQFF.

V usage is TRBV28 and J usage is TRBJ2-1; TRBD2 matches 14 bases. The CDR3 covers 16 residues. The V segment lost 1 base and the J segment 10 bases; nucleotides outside the gene matches: 6. Per germline, CDR1 MDHEN and CDR2 SYDVKM. CDR3 amino acids: CASSLSRTSGRLEQFF. The CDR3 DNA is TGTGCCAGCAGTTTATCCAGGACTAGCGGGAGGTTGGAGCAGTTCTTC.

This clonotype has only a few counts. The chain employs TRBV12-3 or TRBV12-4 and TRBJ2-4; D possibly matches TRBD1 or TRBD2 (6 bases each). The CDR3 runs to 14 residues. V was pared by 7 bases and J by 0 bases, with 10 bases between. The CDR3 DNA reads as TGTGCCAGCATCAAGGGGGGAGCCAAAAACATTCAGTACTTC. It translates to CASIKGGAKNIQYF.

This clonotype occurred many times. The chain uses TRBV20-1 and TRBJ2-7; TRBD1 might be the D (5 bases). Germline CDR1 and CDR2: DFQATT and SNEGSKA (reference sequence). Trimming took 1 base from V and 7 from J, leaving 14 bases between them. There are 13 residues in the CDR3. In DNA, the CDR3 is TGCAGTGCTAGAGGGGGCTCCCAAGGAGAGCAGTACTTC. It yields the protein CSARGGSQGEQYF.

This clonotype was counted many times. This sequence joins TRBV28 and TRBJ2-1; no definite D call. Germline assignment: CDR1 MDHEN and CDR2 SYDVKM. The CDR3 spans 12 residues. CDR3 bases: TGTGCAGCAGAGAGCTCCTACAATGAGCAGTTCTTC. The encoded protein is CAAESSYNEQFF. Complete variable domain (other parts from reference TRBV28 and TRBJ2-1): DVKVTQSSRYLVKRTGEKVFLECVQDMDHENMFWYRQDPGLGLRLIYFSYDVKMKEKGDIPEGYSVSREKKERFSLILESASTNQTSMYLCAAESSYNEQFFGPGTRLTVL.

This clonotype was picked up a small number of times. V gene TRBV2 combines with J gene TRBJ1-2; no clear D. CDR3 length: 13 residues. V lost 2 bases and J 5 bases, leaving 9 bases between the germline ends. Germline CDR1 reads SNHLY; CDR2 reads FYNNEI. The CDR3 sequence is CASSEWADYGYTF. The DNA for the CDR3 is TGTGCCAGCAGTGAATGGGCAGATTATGGCTACACCTTC.

In its sample, this clonotype was seen many times. The gene calls are TRBV28 and TRBJ1-2; 8 nucleotides agree with TRBD1. The CDR3 runs to 14 residues. Germline lookup yields CDR1 MDHEN and CDR2 SYDVKM. J gave up 6 bases and V 8 bases, and 11 bases lay outside the gene matches. The CDR3 bases are TGTGCCAGCGGGGGACAGGTCGTCCTTCATGGCTACACCTTC. Translating gives CASGGQVVLHGYTF.

This clonotype was counted a few times. The genes are TRBV20-1 and TRBJ2-5, with D unclear. The CDR3 length is 12 residues. V was trimmed by 6 bases and J by 5 bases, leaving 13 bases between them. The germline gives CDR1 DFQATT, CDR2 SNEGSKA (reference sequence). The CDR3 DNA sequence: TGCAGTGCCCCTATCGGTTCGGAGACCCAGTACTTC. Its translation: CSAPIGSETQYF.

This clonotype was detected many times. V and J are TRBV29-1 and TRBJ1-1; D possibly corresponds to TRBD1 (5 bases). Trimming removed 4 bases at V and 1 base at J, with 16 bases between. This CDR3 is built from 15 residues. CDR1 is SQVTM and CDR2 is ANQGSEA in the germline V gene. The CDR3 coding sequence is TGCAGCGTTGTCGTAGAGGGGCTGGAGAACACTGAAGCTTTCTTT. Its protein is CSVVVEGLENTEAFF.

This clonotype was detected only a few times. The genes are TRBV20-1 and TRBJ2-1, with 9 bases fitting TRBD2. Looked up from germline, CDR1 is DFQATT and CDR2 is SNEGSKA (reference sequence). The ends lost 4 bases at V and 0 bases at J; junction bases unmatched: 4. The CDR3 loop spans 15 amino acids. The CDR3 DNA sequence: TGCAGTGCTACCTCACTAGCGGGCTCCTACAATGAGCAGTTCTTC. It yields the protein CSATSLAGSYNEQFF.

This clonotype was seen many times. The rearrangement links TRBV2 to TRBJ1-5, with D perhaps TRBD1 (6 bases). V shed 7 bases and J shed 2 bases, with 9 bases lying between them. This CDR3 contains 13 residues. CDR1 SNHLY and CDR2 FYNNEI come from the germline V gene. The CDR3 sequence is CASTGGRNQPQHF. The CDR3 DNA is TGTGCCAGCACCGGGGGGCGCAATCAGCCCCAGCATTTT.

This clonotype was detected ten times or more. The V call is TRBV12-3 or TRBV12-4, the J call TRBJ1-1; 8 bases are a match to TRBD1. V lost 2 bases to trimming and J lost 8 bases; unmatched junction nucleotides: 4. The length of the CDR3 is 13 residues. The CDR3 DNA is TGTGCCAGCAGTTTAAACAGGGGGTCCGAAGCTTTCTTT. It encodes CASSLNRGSEAFF.

This clonotype was recorded at least ten times. The V call is TRBV28, the J call TRBJ1-2, with D unclear. The CDR3 spans 14 residues. From germline, CDR1 is MDHEN and CDR2 SYDVKM. Deletions cut 5 bases from V and 3 bases from J, with 13 bases between. The CDR3 spells CASSKPRTYYGYTF. The CDR3 DNA follows: TGTGCCAGCAGTAAACCCCGGACCTACTATGGCTACACCTTC.

This clonotype showed up just a few times. The genes are TRBV2 and TRBJ2-2; D remains unclear. The CDR3 contains 13 residues. Trimming took off 6 bases at V and 6 bases at J, with 11 bases between the two ends. The germline gives CDR1 SNHLY, CDR2 FYNNEI. CDR3 DNA sequence: TGTGCCAGCAGCCGATATGGCGCCGGGGAGCTGTTTTTT. Translation: CASSRYGAGELFF.

The chain recombines TRBV7-8 with TRBJ2-3; D is unclear. The germline V and J ends were trimmed by 5 bases and 2 bases, with 20 bases remaining between them. Germline V gene lookup returns CDR1 SGHVS and CDR2 FQNEAQ. The CDR3 is 17 residues long. CDR3 loop: CASSHEGQPATTDTQYF. As DNA, the CDR3 is TGTGCCAGCAGCCATGAAGGTCAGCCAGCTACCACAGATACGCAGTATTTT.